The 2 T cell receptor beta chains below were found in one sample sequenced in a study of cytomegalovirus exposure and HLA in healthy donors (dated by TCRdb to about 2017). The library relied on the immunoSEQ multiplex PCR assay. A mixture of 60 forward primers for TCR Vbeta segments and 13 reverse primers for TCR Jbeta segments was used in the multiplex PCR. TCRdb retrieved this table from immuneACCESS and kept in-frame rearrangements only. Not all clones are present; in checked studies, unresolved V genes account for under half, and no reason is known for the remainder. Here the sample has approximately 140,000 clones; around 73% occur a single time. Clones ranked in the top ten supply about 1.2% of the sample. The material sequenced was PBMCs. These receptors originate from a woman between 35 and 50 years old in good health and CMV-seronegative.

This clone was counted only a few times. The chain recombines TRBV4-1 with TRBJ1-4, with TRBD1 as a possible D gene (6 bases). The CDR3 loop spans 17 amino acids. V was clipped by 4 bases and J by 1 base, with 16 bases between them. The germline V gene has CDR1 MGHRA and CDR2 YSYEKL. The CDR3 DNA follows: TGCGCCAGCAGCCTACAGGGAGCGGGAGGAACTAATGAAAAACTGTTTTTT. Translating gives CASSLQGAGGTNEKLFF.

This clone came up once. The chain carries TRBV11-2 and TRBJ2-2, with 10 bases fitting TRBD1. The germline V gene has CDR1 SGHAT and CDR2 FQNNGV. Trimming took 2 bases from V and 7 from J; bases not matched to a gene: 13. CDR3 size: 18 residues. CDR3 DNA: TGTGCCAGCAGCTTATATTCGGACAGGGGGTCTATGGTCGGGGAGCTGTTTTTT. Its translation is CASSLYSDRGSMVGELFF.